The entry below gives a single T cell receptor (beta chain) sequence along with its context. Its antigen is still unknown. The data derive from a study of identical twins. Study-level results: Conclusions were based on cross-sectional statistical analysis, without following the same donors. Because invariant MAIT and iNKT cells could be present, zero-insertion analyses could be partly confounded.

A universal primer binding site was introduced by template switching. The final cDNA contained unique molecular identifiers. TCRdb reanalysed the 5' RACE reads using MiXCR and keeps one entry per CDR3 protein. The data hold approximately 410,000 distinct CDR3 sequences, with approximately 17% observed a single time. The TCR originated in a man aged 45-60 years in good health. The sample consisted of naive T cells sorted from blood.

CDR3 nucleotide sequence: TGTGCCAGCAGCTCGACAGGGGGCTTAAACACCGGGGAGCTGTTTTTT. This translates into CASSSTGGLNTGELFF. The chain couples TRBV7-2 to TRBJ2-2; 10 nucleotides line up with TRBD1. The trim removed 4 bases at V and 2 bases at J, leaving 4 bases unmatched. The CDR3 consists of 16 residues. Germline lookup yields CDR1 SGHTA and CDR2 FQGNSA.